The T cell receptor beta chain described here comes from a study of blood T cell repertoires in COVID-19. The CDR3 extends over 13 amino acids. The V and J ends lost 0 bases and 8 bases respectively, with 7 bases between them. CDR1 SGHNT and CDR2 YENEEA come from the germline V gene. Under the authors' procedure: Counts of nucleated cells, estimated from reference gene primer amplification, were obtained. Some clones are missing from TCRdb's copy, which holds only in-frame ones; the method was immunoSEQ multiplex PCR. That table supplies the V and J calls and clone size; D and trimming were determined from the DNA. The sample yields around 250,000 clones, around 90% seen once.

The chain has TRBV11-3 and TRBJ1-4; D ambiguous. The source of this sequence is a middle-aged man who had been exposed to COVID-19. The sample taken for sequencing was PBMCs or T cells enriched from blood (not recorded which). CDR3 in DNA: TGTGCCAGCAGCTTAGAGCGCCGGGAAAAACTGTTTTTT. It codes for CASSLERREKLFF.